This paragraph reports one T cell receptor (beta chain). The antigen remains undetermined. This sample was included in a study of cytomegalovirus exposure and HLA in healthy donors. Study results and limitations: A later analysis associated some 18,000 TCR beta sequences with HLA alleles at a 0.05 false discovery rate. Several of the most significant clusters were apparently associated with common viral pathogens in a later analysis. The authors later found most CMV-associated TCR beta chains appeared HLA-restricted.

From germline, CDR1 is SEHNR and CDR2 FQNEAQ (reference sequence). This CDR3 is 14 amino acids long. V shed 1 base and J 3 bases; nucleotides not matched to a gene: 1. Amplification used 60 Vbeta primers and 13 Jbeta primers. This table comes from immunoSEQ multiplex PCR, and its TCRdb copy is limited to in-frame clones, with some not included. The sample shows 190,000 or so clones, under 85% of them seen only once. The V and J genes are TRBV7-9 and TRBJ2-5, with 8 bases lining up with TRBD2. The sample taken for sequencing was PBMCs. The receptor was isolated from a woman between 45 and 65 years old in good health and CMV-seropositive. CDR3 bases: TGTGCCAGCAGCTTAGTTAGCGGGGAAGAGACCCAGTACTTC. This gives the protein CASSLVSGEETQYF.